This TCR beta chain was sequenced in a study of blood T cell repertoires in COVID-19 (dated by TCRdb to 2020 to 2022). Some background on the complete study: Samples from collaborators originated in the United States, Italy and Spain and spanned both the acute and convalescent phases of COVID-19. The repertoires were released in a freely available public database intended as a resource for research on the immune response to SARS-CoV-2. Where available, HLA class I and class II types were taken from metadata supplied by the sample provider and were not determined by assay-based typing. Nearly every sample came with metadata listing a de-identified subject ID, COVID-19 status, age in years and sex. The material from the prospective study consisted of cDNA or gDNA derived from T cells, B-cell-depleted T cells, or PBMCs. Samples came from the ongoing ImmuneRACE study (first 160 participants) plus 1,254 subjects from 6 global collaborators. Subjects who had been exposed to COVID-19, were actively infected with it, or had recovered from it provided the deeply sampled blood TCRbeta repertoires that made up the dataset. Findings and caveats that apply to the study as a whole: How much clinical and demographic metadata was included differed by source and by participant, and the metadata was provided uncurated.

CDR1 and CDR2 (MGHRA, YSYEKL) derive from the germline V gene. Its CDR3 holds 13 amino acids, cysteine through phenylalanine. CDR3 DNA only is kept here, 39 bases in frame from base 1. Trimming removed 3 bases from V and 3 bases from J, leaving 9 bases between the germline ends. Each collaborating institution followed its own protocols to collect whole blood in K2EDTA tubes. For TCRbeta analysis, collaborators shipped samples in one of three forms: frozen whole blood, isolated PBMCs, or DNA extracted from either of those sample types. Regarding this clone: Which antigen it targets is not known. No much larger clone is present one base from it, and per-base qualities are unavailable.

The immunoSEQ Assay, a bias-controlled multiplex PCR, was used to amplify TCRbeta CDR3 regions from genomic DNA. On the authors' methods: Within the assay, amplification of reference gene primers was used to estimate how many nucleated cells each sample contained. To quantify the absolute abundance of each unique TCRbeta CDR3 rearrangement, sequence reads were collapsed and filtered. For each sample, productive Simpson clonality was calculated as the square root of Simpson's diversity index over productive rearrangements. What TCRdb holds here is the immuneACCESS table cut down to in-frame rearrangements. Part of the clones is not present; checked against another copy, under half of the missing clones reflect an unresolved V gene, and the others are unexplained. V, J and clone size were drawn from that table, and D and trimming were deduced from the DNA. A total of 160,000 or so clones appear in this sample, about 83% of them only once. 11% to 15% of the sample is in the top ten clones.

The sequence links TRBV4-1 to TRBJ2-7, with no confidently assigned D gene. The source of this sequence is a woman aged 80 or over with acute or convalescent COVID-19. The sequenced sample consisted of peripheral blood. This receptor carries the CDR3 CASSQVESYEQYF. The bases are TGCGCCAGCAGCCAGGTTGAGAGCTACGAGCAGTACTTC.